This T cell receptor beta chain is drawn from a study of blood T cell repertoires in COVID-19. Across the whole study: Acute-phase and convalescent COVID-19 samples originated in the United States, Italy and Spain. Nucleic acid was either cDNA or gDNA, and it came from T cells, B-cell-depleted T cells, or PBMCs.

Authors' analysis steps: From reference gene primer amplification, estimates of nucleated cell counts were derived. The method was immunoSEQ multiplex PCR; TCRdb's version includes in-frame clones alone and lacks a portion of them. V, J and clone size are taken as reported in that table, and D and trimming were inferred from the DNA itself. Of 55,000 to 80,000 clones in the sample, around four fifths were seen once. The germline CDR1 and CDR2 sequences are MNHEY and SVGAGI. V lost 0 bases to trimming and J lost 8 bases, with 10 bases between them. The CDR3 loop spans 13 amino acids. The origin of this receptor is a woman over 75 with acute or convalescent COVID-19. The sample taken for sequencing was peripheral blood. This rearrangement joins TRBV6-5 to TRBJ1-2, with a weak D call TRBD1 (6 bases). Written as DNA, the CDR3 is TGTGCCAGCAGTTACTCTTACAGGGACGGCTACACCTTC. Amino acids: CASSYSYRDGYTF.